The 24 T cell receptor beta chains below were found in one sample sequenced in a study of technical replicates of blood from several donors. The assay was immunoSEQ multiplex PCR, and TCRdb's table has in-frame clones only and misses some. The data show 70,000 to 80,000 clones, roughly 97% seen once. The sample comprised T cells isolated from PBMCs. These receptors all come from a human donor in good health.

Concerning this clone: Its ends do not fully match the called genes, so a read error is possible. The chain uses TRBV7-9 and TRBJ1-2; 7 bases fit TRBD1. The CDR3 consists of 15 residues. The germline CDR1 and CDR2 sequences are SEHNR and FQNEAQ (reference sequence). The CDR3 sequence: CASSLAGGSNYGYTF. The CDR3 nucleotides are TGTGCCAGCAGTTTAGCAGGGGGATCTAACTATGGCTACACCTTC.

This clone has only one observation. The chain joins TRBV7-2 to TRBJ2-5; D perhaps matches TRBD2 (6 bases). This CDR3 contains 15 residues. V dropped 2 bases and J dropped 4 bases, with 14 bases sitting between them. From germline, CDR1 is SGHTA and CDR2 FQGNSA. The CDR3 bases are TGTGCCAGCAGCTTACGACTAGTCCGGGGAGAGACCCAGTACTTC. Residues: CASSLRLVRGETQYF.

V usage is TRBV27 and J usage is TRBJ1-2; D is possibly TRBD1 (6 bases). Germline CDR1 is MNHEY and CDR2 is SMNVEV (reference sequence). Trimming removed 5 bases from V and 4 bases from J, with 14 bases in between. The CDR3 runs 14 residues. This chain's CDR3 is CASSTGGLGYGYTF. The CDR3 DNA is TGTGCCAGCAGTACCGGGGGGCTTGGCTATGGCTACACCTTC.

The chain recombines TRBV11-2 with TRBJ2-7, with 7 bases lining up with TRBD1. In germline, CDR1 is SGHAT, CDR2 FQNNGV. CDR3 length equals 13 residues. The trim removed 6 bases at V and 1 base at J, leaving 3 bases unmatched. The CDR3 DNA reads as TGTGCCAGCAGTGGGACAGTGTCCTACGAGCAGTACTTC. Translated: CASSGTVSYEQYF. Based on the CDR3 plus reference TRBV11-2 and TRBJ2-7, the full variable domain is EAGVAQSPRYKIIEKRQSVAFWCNPISGHATLYWYQQILGQGPKLLIQFQNNGVVDDSQLPKDRFSAERLKGVDSTLKIQPAKLEDSAVYLCASSGTVSYEQYFGPGTRLTVT.

The genes are TRBV11-3 and TRBJ1-1; TRBD1 is a possible D gene (6 bases). The CDR3 totals 13 residues. CDR1 and CDR2 (germline): SGHNT, YENEEA. The V end was cut by 4 bases, the J end by 6 bases, with 12 bases between. The CDR3 nucleotides read TGTGCCAGCAGCTCGATAGGACAGCCTGAAGCTTTCTTT. It codes for CASSSIGQPEAFF.

In this sample, this clone turned up once. This CDR3 is also generated by other DNA sequences in the sample. The V and J genes are TRBV5-1 and TRBJ2-3, with D perhaps matching TRBD2 (6 bases). In germline, CDR1 is SGHRS, CDR2 YFSETQ. Trimming cost V 5 bases and J 1 base, with 8 bases left between them. This CDR3 region has 13 residues. CDR3 residues: CASSWGGTDTQYF. As DNA, the CDR3 is TGCGCCAGCAGTTGGGGGGGCACAGATACGCAGTATTTT.

The chain joins TRBV11-3 to TRBJ1-1; D is undetermined. This CDR3 region has 14 residues. The germline CDR1 and CDR2 sequences are SGHNT and YENEEA. V was shortened by 6 bases and J by 3 bases, with 14 bases between the two germline ends. In nucleotides, the CDR3 is TGTGCCAGCAGTCCCCCTCGACTTGACACTGAAGCTTTCTTT. Protein: CASSPPRLDTEAFF.

V and J are TRBV15 and TRBJ1-1, with 11 bases matching TRBD1. The CDR3 sequence is 14 residues long. With 6 bases clipped from V and 4 bases from J, the junction kept 4 bases outside the gene matches. Germline V gene data show CDR1 as LNHNV and CDR2 as YYDKDF (reference sequence). Written as DNA, the CDR3 is TGTGCCACCAGAGGGACAGGGGGTCGCACTGAAGCTTTCTTT. Its translation is CATRGTGGRTEAFF.

The rearrangement links TRBV6-5 to TRBJ1-5; D unresolved. This CDR3 has 14 residues. The germline V and J ends were trimmed by 5 bases and 2 bases, with 10 bases remaining between them. The germline CDR1 and CDR2 sequences are MNHEY and SVGAGI. The CDR3 loop reads CASSRTMGNQPQHF. DNA of the CDR3: TGTGCCAGCAGTCGGACTATGGGCAATCAGCCCCAGCATTTT.

The genes are TRBV6-1 and TRBJ1-1; TRBD1 matches at 7 bases. V lost 8 bases, J lost 2 bases, and 11 bases stayed unmatched. CDR3 length: 15 residues. Germline CDR1 reads MNHNS; CDR2 reads SASEGT. Written as DNA, the CDR3 is TGTGCCAGCTTTCCCTTACAGGGGTACAACACTGAAGCTTTCTTT. It codes for CASFPLQGYNTEAFF.

V gene TRBV7-3 combines with J gene TRBJ1-1, with D perhaps TRBD1 (6 bases). V lost 5 bases and J lost 4, with 17 bases in between. This CDR3 region has 15 residues. Germline CDR1 and CDR2: SGHTA and FQGTGA. In DNA, the CDR3 is TGTGCCAGCAGCCCCTCGTTTTCGGACAGCACTGAAGCTTTCTTT. Amino acid sequence: CASSPSFSDSTEAFF.

J is TRBJ2-1 and V is TRBV5-4, with D hard to call. The V gene lost 3 bases and the J gene lost 10 bases, with 23 bases spanning the gap. CDR1 is SGHNT, CDR2 YYREEE, per germline (reference sequence). The CDR3 is 16 amino acids. This CDR3 is CASSSPLSPQPLEQFF. CDR3 nucleotides: TGTGCCAGCAGCTCGCCGCTAAGCCCCCAACCGTTGGAGCAGTTCTTC.

This clone was seen just once. The J gene is TRBJ2-7, the V gene TRBV18; 8 bases are shared with TRBD1. Germline V lookup: CDR1 KGHSH, CDR2 LQKENI. Trimming took 0 bases from V and 6 from J; bases not matched to a gene: 7. The length of the CDR3 is 15 residues. The CDR3 spells CASSPPGRGPAEQYF. The CDR3 DNA reads as TGTGCCAGCTCACCACCCGGCAGGGGGCCGGCCGAGCAGTACTTC.

The V gene is TRBV29-1, the J gene TRBJ1-2, with D maybe TRBD1 (5 bases). Germline loops: CDR1 SQVTM, CDR2 ANQGSEA. CDR3 length: 13 residues. Trimming took 4 bases from V and 7 from J, leaving 16 bases between them. The CDR3 is CSVVGGVGRGYTF. CDR3 coding DNA: TGCAGCGTTGTCGGGGGAGTAGGGCGTGGCTACACCTTC.

J is TRBJ2-7 and V is TRBV14, with TRBD1 matching over 8 bases. The CDR3 runs 14 residues. Trimming took 1 base from V and 2 from J; bases not matched to a gene: 1. Per germline, CDR1 SGHDN and CDR2 FVKESK. CDR3 loop: CASSQGQGPYEQYF. CDR3 nucleotides: TGTGCCAGCAGCCAAGGACAGGGGCCCTACGAGCAGTACTTC.

The chain links TRBV30 to TRBJ2-5; tentatively, D is TRBD1 (5 bases). The germline V gene encodes CDR1 GTSNPN and CDR2 SVGIG (reference sequence). Trimming pared 2 bases from V and 3 bases from J, leaving 13 bases between. CDR3 length: 14 residues. CDR3 region: CAWSRTPIKETQYF. The CDR3 nucleotides are TGTGCCTGGAGTCGGACACCCATTAAAGAGACCCAGTACTTC.

V usage is TRBV6-1 and J usage is TRBJ2-7; TRBD2 might be the D (5 bases). Germline V gene lookup returns CDR1 MNHNS and CDR2 SASEGT. V was pared by 4 bases and J by 2 bases, with 12 bases between. The CDR3 extends over 14 amino acids. Here the CDR3 DNA reads TGTGCCAGCAGTGGGTCGGGGTGGCCCTACGAGCAGTACTTC. This codes for CASSGSGWPYEQYF.

The gene calls are TRBV25-1 and TRBJ2-2, with 9 bases aligning to TRBD2. The CDR3 covers 17 residues. In germline, CDR1 is MGHDK, CDR2 SYGVNS. The junction had 9 bases not matched to a gene; V was cut back by 3 bases and J by 4 bases. The CDR3 DNA sequence: TGTGCCAGCAGTGAGGAGGGGCTAGCGGGACTCACCGGGGAGCTGTTTTTT. It translates to CASSEEGLAGLTGELFF.

The chain carries TRBV4-2 and TRBJ1-1; D is possibly TRBD1 (6 bases). Between the trimmed V and J ends, which lost 4 bases and 4 bases, there was a span of 25 bases. The CDR3 loop spans 18 amino acids. The germline gives CDR1 LGHNA, CDR2 YNFKEQ. CDR3 sequence: CASSPRLGAPHDGTEAFF. The CDR3 bases are TGTGCCAGCAGCCCTCGTCTGGGGGCGCCCCATGACGGCACTGAAGCTTTCTTT.

The chain carries TRBV5-1 and TRBJ2-1; 7 positions agree with TRBD1. This CDR3 spans 12 amino acids. CDR1 and CDR2 from the germline V gene are SGHRS and YFSETQ. V lost 7 bases to trimming and J lost 15 bases; unmatched junction nucleotides: 13. The CDR3 loop is CASRNQPGQRFF. The CDR3, as DNA: TGCGCCAGCCGTAACCAACCGGGACAGCGGTTCTTC.

The CDR3 nucleotides are TGTGCCAGCAGCCCGGGGAGCGTAGGCACAGATACGCAGTATTTT. Translation: CASSPGSVGTDTQYF. V is TRBV4-2 and J is TRBJ2-3, with D perhaps TRBD2 (5 bases). CDR1 is LGHNA and CDR2 is YNFKEQ in the germline V gene. CDR3 length: 15 residues. Deletions cut 4 bases from V and 1 base from J, with 12 bases between.

V and J are TRBV4-1 and TRBJ2-5; D not resolved. This CDR3 spans 14 amino acids. V was cut by 0 bases and J by 3 bases, with 8 bases left in between. CDR1 MGHRA and CDR2 YSYEKL come from the germline V gene. DNA of the CDR3: TGCGCCAGCAGCCAAGACAGGTTCGAAGAGACCCAGTACTTC. Translating gives CASSQDRFEETQYF.

This sequence joins TRBV6-1 and TRBJ2-3; 9 bases line up with TRBD1. Trimming cost V 11 bases and J 3 bases; bases outside gene matches: 12. CDR3 length: 15 amino acids. Germline V CDR1 and CDR2: MNHNS, SASEGT. As DNA, the CDR3 is TGTGCCGCTCAAACAGGGGGCGAGGCAACAGATACGCAGTATTTT. Translating it yields CAAQTGGEATDTQYF.

This clone was detected only once. The rearrangement uses TRBV4-1 and TRBJ1-1; 9 bases agree with TRBD1. Germline V gives CDR1 MGHRA, CDR2 YSYEKL. The CDR3 runs 13 residues. V was pared by 4 bases and J by 7 bases, with 4 bases of the junction left unmatched. In DNA form, the CDR3 reads TGCGCCAGCAGCCTTCCGGGACAGGGTGAAGCTTTCTTT. Translation gives CASSLPGQGEAFF.